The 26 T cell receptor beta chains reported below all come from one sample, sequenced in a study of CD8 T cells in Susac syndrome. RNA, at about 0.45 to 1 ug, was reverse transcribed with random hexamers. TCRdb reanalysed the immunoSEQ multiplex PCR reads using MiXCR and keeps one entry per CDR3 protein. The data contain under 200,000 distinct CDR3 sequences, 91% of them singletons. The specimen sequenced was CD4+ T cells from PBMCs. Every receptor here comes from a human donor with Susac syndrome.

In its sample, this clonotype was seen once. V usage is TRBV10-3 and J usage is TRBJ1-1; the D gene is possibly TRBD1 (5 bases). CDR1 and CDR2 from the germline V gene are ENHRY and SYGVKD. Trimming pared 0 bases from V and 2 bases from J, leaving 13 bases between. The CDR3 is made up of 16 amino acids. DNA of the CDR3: TGTGCCATCAGTGAGTCGGTTTCAGGGATAAACACTGAAGCTTTCTTT. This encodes CAISESVSGINTEAFF.

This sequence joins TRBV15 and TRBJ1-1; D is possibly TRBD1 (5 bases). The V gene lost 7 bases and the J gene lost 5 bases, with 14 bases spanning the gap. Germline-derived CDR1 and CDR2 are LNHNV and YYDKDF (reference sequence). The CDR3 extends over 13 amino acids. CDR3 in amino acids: CATTQRGVTEAFF. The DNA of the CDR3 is TGTGCCACCACCCAACGGGGGGTAACTGAAGCTTTCTTT.

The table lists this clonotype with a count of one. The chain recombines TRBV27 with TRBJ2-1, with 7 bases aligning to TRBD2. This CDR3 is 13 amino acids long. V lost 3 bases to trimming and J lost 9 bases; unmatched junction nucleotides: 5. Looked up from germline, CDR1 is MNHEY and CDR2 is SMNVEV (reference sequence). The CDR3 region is CASSLSGGSEQFF. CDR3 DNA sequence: TGTGCCAGCAGTTTGTCCGGGGGGAGTGAGCAGTTCTTC.

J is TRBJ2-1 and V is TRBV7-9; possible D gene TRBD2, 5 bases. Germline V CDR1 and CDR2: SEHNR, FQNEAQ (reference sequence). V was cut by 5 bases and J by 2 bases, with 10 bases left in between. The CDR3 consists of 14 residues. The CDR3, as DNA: TGTGCCAGCAGCCTTAGCGTCCCCTACAATGAGCAGTTCTTC. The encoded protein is CASSLSVPYNEQFF.

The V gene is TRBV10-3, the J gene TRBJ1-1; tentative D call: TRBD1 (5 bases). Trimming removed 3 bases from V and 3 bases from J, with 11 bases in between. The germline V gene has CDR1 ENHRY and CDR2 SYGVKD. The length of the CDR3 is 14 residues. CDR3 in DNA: TGTGCCATCAGTGACGGGGGGTGGGACACTGAAGCTTTCTTT. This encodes CAISDGGWDTEAFF.

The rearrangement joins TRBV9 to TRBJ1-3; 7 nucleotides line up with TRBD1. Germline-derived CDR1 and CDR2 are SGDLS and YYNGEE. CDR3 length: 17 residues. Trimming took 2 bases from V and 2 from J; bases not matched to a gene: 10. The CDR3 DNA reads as TGTGCCAGCAGCGTGATCCCCGACAGGGCGGCTGGAAACACCATATATTTT. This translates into CASSVIPDRAAGNTIYF. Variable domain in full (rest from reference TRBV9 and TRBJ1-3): DSGVTQTPKHLITATGQRVTLRCSPRSGDLSVYWYQQSLDQGLQFLIQYYNGEERAKGNILERFSAQQFPDLHSELNLSSLELGDSALYFCASSVIPDRAAGNTIYFGEGSWLTVV.

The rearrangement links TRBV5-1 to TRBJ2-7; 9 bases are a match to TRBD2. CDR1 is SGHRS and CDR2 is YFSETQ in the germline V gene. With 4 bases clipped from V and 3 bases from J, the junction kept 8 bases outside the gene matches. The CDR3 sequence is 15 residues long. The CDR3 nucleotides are TGCGCCAGCAGCATACTAGCGGGCACCAACTACGAGCAGTACTTC. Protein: CASSILAGTNYEQYF.

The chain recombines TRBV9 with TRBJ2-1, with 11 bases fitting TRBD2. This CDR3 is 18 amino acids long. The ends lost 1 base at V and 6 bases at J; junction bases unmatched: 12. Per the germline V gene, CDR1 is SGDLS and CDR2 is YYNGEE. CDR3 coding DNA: TGTGCCAGCAGCGTACCCTCCTTGACTAGCGGGGAGGGCAATGAGCAGTTCTTC. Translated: CASSVPSLTSGEGNEQFF.

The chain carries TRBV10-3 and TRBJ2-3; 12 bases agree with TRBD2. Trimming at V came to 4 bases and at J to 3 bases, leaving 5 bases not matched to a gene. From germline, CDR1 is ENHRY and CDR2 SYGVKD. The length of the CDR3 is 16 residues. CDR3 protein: CAISALAGGGTDTQYF. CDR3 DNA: TGTGCCATCAGTGCACTAGCGGGAGGAGGGACAGATACGCAGTATTTT.

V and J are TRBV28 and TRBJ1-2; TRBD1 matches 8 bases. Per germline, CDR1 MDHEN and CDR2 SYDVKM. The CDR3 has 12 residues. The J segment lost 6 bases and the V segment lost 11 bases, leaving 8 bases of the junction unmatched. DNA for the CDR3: TGTGCCCTTTGGACAGGGCCAAATGGCTACACCTTC. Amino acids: CALWTGPNGYTF.

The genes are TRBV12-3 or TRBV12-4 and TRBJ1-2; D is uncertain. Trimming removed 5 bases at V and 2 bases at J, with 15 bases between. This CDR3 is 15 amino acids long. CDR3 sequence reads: CASSKAHLLNYGYTF. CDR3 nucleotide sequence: TGTGCCAGCAGTAAGGCTCACTTGTTGAACTATGGCTACACCTTC.

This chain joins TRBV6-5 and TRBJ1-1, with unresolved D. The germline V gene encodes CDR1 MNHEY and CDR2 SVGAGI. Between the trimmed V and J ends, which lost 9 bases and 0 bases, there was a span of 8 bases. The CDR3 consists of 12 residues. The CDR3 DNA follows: TGTGCCAGTCGCGGCCTGAACACTGAAGCTTTCTTT. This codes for CASRGLNTEAFF.

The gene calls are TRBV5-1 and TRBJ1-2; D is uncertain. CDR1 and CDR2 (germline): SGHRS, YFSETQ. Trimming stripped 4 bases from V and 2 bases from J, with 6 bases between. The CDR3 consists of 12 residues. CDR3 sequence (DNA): TGCGCCAGCAGCCCCGGGAACTATGGCTACACCTTC. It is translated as CASSPGNYGYTF.

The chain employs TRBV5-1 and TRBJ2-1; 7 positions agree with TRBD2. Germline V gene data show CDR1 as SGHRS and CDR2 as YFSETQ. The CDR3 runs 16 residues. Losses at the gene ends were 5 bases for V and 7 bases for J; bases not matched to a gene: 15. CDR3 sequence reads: CASRLSQLPGGNEQFF. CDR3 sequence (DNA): TGCGCCAGCAGATTGAGCCAGCTCCCGGGAGGAAATGAGCAGTTCTTC.

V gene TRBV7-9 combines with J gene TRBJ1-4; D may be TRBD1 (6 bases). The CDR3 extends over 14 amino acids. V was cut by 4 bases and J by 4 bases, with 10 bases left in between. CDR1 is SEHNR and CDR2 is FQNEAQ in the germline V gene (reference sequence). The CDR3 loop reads CASSYAGDNEKLFF. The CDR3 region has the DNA TGTGCCAGCAGCTACGCAGGGGATAATGAAAAACTGTTTTTT.

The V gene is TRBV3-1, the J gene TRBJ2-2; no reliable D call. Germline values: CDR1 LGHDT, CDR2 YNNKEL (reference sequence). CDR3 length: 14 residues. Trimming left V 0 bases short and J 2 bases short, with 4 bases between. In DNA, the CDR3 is TGTGCCAGCAGCCAAGACCATAACACCGGGGAGCTGTTTTTT. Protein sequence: CASSQDHNTGELFF.

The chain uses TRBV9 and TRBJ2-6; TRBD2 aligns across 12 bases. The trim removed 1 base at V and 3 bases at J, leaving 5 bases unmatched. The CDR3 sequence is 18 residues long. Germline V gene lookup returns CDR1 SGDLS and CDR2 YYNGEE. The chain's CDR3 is CASSVRLAGVHGANVLTF. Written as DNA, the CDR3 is TGTGCCAGCAGCGTAAGACTAGCGGGAGTCCATGGGGCCAACGTCCTGACTTTC.

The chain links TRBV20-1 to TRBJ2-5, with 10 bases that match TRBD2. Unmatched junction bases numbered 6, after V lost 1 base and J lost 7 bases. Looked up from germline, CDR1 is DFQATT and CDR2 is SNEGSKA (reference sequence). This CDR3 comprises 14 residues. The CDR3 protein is CSARVSSGSGTQYF. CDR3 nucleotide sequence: TGCAGTGCTAGAGTCTCTAGCGGGAGTGGGACCCAGTACTTC.

CDR3 sequence (DNA): TGTGCCAGCCGTGTAGGGGGGAACTACGAGCAGTACTTC. This translates into CASRVGGNYEQYF. The gene calls are TRBV12-3 or TRBV12-4 and TRBJ2-7, with D possibly being TRBD1 or TRBD2 (6 bases each). V shed 8 bases and J shed 3 bases, with 14 bases lying between them. CDR3 size: 13 residues.

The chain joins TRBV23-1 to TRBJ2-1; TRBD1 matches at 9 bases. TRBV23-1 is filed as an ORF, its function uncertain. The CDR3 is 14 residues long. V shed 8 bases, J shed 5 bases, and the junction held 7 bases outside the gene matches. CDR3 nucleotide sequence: TGCGCCAGCCCTCCCGACAGGGGGGACAATGAGCAGTTCTTC. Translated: CASPPDRGDNEQFF.

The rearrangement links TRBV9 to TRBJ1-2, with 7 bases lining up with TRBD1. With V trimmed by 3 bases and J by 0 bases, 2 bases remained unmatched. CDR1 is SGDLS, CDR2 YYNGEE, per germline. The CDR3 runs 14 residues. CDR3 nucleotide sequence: TGTGCCAGCAGCGCGGGACAGCCTAACTATGGCTACACCTTC. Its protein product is CASSAGQPNYGYTF.

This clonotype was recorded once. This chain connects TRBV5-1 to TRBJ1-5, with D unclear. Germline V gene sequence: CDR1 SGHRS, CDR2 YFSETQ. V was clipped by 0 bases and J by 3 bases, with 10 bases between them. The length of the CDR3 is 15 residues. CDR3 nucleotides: TGCGCCAGCAGCTTGGGTTCAGGCCACAATCAGCCCCAGCATTTT. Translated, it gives CASSLGSGHNQPQHF.

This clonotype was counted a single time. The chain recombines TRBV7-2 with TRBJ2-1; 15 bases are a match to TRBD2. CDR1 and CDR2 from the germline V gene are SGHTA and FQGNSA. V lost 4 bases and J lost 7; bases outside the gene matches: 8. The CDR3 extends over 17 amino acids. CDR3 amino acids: CASSYLWTSGGANEQFF. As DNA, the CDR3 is TGTGCCAGCAGCTACCTCTGGACTAGCGGGGGGGCTAATGAGCAGTTCTTC.

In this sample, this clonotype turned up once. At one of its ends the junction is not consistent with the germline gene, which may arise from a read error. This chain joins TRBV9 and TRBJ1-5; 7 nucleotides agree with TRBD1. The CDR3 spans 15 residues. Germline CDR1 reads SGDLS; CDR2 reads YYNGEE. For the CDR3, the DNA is TGTGCCAGCAGCGTTTCGGGACAGACCAATCAGGCCCAGCATTTT. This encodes CASSVSGQTNQAQHF.

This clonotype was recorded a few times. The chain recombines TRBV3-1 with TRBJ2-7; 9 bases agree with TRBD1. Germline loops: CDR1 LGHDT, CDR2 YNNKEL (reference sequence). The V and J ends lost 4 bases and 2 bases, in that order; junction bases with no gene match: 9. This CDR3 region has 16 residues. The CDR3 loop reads CASSPSGQGLPYEQYF. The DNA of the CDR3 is TGTGCCAGCAGCCCCTCGGGACAGGGTTTGCCCTACGAGCAGTACTTC.

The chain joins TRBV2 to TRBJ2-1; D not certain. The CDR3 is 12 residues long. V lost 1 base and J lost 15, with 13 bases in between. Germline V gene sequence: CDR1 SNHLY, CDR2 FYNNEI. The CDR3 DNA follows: TGTGCCAGCAGTGAAGACTTCCCTAGGCCGTTCTTC. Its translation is CASSEDFPRPFF.